Shown below are 3 T cell receptor beta chains from a single sample sequenced in a study of OX40 agonist ivuxolimab in advanced cancers. Using immunoSEQ multiplex PCR, the repertoire was profiled, and TCRdb retains in-frame clones only, with some absent. The sample has about 70,000 clones, roughly 89% seen once. The sequencing here drew on CD4+ or CD8+ T cells sorted from blood, taken in a trial of the OX40 agonist ivuxolimab. The source is an adult with an advanced solid tumor such as melanoma, head and neck, liver or kidney cancer.

This clone has more than one count but fewer than ten. V and J are TRBV4-2 and TRBJ1-2; 9 bases line up with TRBD1. Losses at the gene ends were 6 bases for V and 7 bases for J; bases not matched to a gene: 9. From germline, CDR1 is LGHNA and CDR2 YNFKEQ. The CDR3 length is 14 residues. CDR3 loop: CASRQGTGSIGYTF. The CDR3 DNA reads TGTGCCAGCAGGCAGGGGACAGGGTCCATTGGCTACACCTTC.

The chain carries TRBV30 and TRBJ1-4; 12 bases line up with TRBD1. The CDR3 length is 13 residues. Trimming cost V 6 bases and J 8 bases; bases outside gene matches: 4. Germline CDR1 is GTSNPN and CDR2 is SVGIG (reference sequence). The CDR3 DNA sequence: TGTGCCTGTGTAGGGACAGGGGGCGAAAAACTGTTTTTT. Translating it yields CACVGTGGEKLFF. Filled out from reference TRBV30 and TRBJ1-4, the complete variable domain reads SQTIHQWPATLVQPVGSPLSLECTVEGTSNPNLYWYRQAAGRGLQLLFYSVGIGQISSEVPQNLSASRPQDRQFILSSKKLLLSDSGFYLCACVGTGGEKLFFGSGTQLSVL.

The J gene is TRBJ2-7, the V gene TRBV4-2, with D unclear. CDR1 is LGHNA and CDR2 is YNFKEQ in the germline V gene. This CDR3 spans 15 amino acids. Trimming cost V 0 bases and J 0 bases, with 9 bases left between them. CDR3: CASSQEGLTSYEQYF. DNA of the CDR3: TGTGCCAGCAGCCAAGAGGGCTTAACCTCCTACGAGCAGTACTTC.